These 18 T cell receptor beta chains were all obtained from the same sample, sequenced in a study of T cell changes during pregnancy in multiple sclerosis (dated by TCRdb to between 2019 and 2020). Libraries were built with the immunoSEQ multiplex PCR assay. TCRdb retrieved this table from immuneACCESS and kept in-frame rearrangements only. Not all clones are present; in checked studies, unresolved V genes account for under half, and no reason is known for the remainder. Here the sample has about 61,000 clones; 70% to 90% occur a single time. The biggest ten clones account for roughly 1.7% of the sample. The sample consisted of peripheral blood, taken in the first trimester of pregnancy. The receptors here all came from a female donor with multiple sclerosis, enrolled in a pregnancy study.

This clone was observed once. This chain links TRBV27 with TRBJ2-3, with 16 bases identical to TRBD2. V gave up 5 bases and J gave up 12 bases; unmatched junction bases: 11. CDR3 size: 16 residues. Germline CDR1 and CDR2: MNHEY and SMNVEV (reference sequence). DNA for the CDR3: TGTGCCAGCAGTATGGGGACTAGCGGGAGGGCCGCATCACAGTATTTT. Translation: CASSMGTSGRAASQYF.

The V and J genes are TRBV19 and TRBJ2-1; TRBD2 aligns across 9 bases. Germline V gene data show CDR1 as LNHDA and CDR2 as SQIVND (reference sequence). V shed 6 bases and J 4 bases; nucleotides not matched to a gene: 4. The CDR3 extends over 14 amino acids. CDR3 in amino acids: CASRGGRAYNEQFF. For the CDR3, the DNA is TGTGCCAGTAGGGGCGGGAGGGCGTACAATGAGCAGTTCTTC. The full variable domain, with the rest looked up from reference TRBV19 and TRBJ2-1, is DGGITQSPKYLFRKEGQNVTLSCEQNLNHDAMYWYRQDPGQGLRLIYYSQIVNDFQKGDIAEGYSVSREKKESFPLTVTSAQKNPTAFYLCASRGGRAYNEQFFGPGTRLTVL.

This clone appeared once. The rearrangement links TRBV2 to TRBJ1-1; TRBD1 might be the D (6 bases). This CDR3 has 13 residues. The germline V gene encodes CDR1 SNHLY and CDR2 FYNNEI. The V gene lost 10 bases and the J gene lost 0 bases, with 12 bases spanning the gap. The chain's CDR3 is CATGRQVNTEAFF. CDR3 sequence (DNA): TGTGCCACCGGCCGACAGGTGAACACTGAAGCTTTCTTT.

This clone turned up a few times. V gene TRBV6-5 combines with J gene TRBJ2-7; 15 bases agree with TRBD2. V gave up 2 bases and J gave up 6 bases; unmatched junction bases: 5. The CDR3 is 16 residues long. The germline V gene has CDR1 MNHEY and CDR2 SVGAGI. CDR3: CASSYAGLAGGFEQYF. The CDR3 bases are TGTGCCAGCAGTTACGCCGGACTAGCGGGAGGGTTCGAGCAGTACTTC.

The chain links TRBV5-6 to TRBJ1-2; TRBD1 agrees at 8 bases. J was trimmed by 4 bases and V by 3 bases; bases with no gene match: 8. The CDR3 covers 15 residues. Germline CDR1 reads SGHDT; CDR2 reads YYEEEE. CDR3 loop: CASSSLDRATYGYTF. For the CDR3, the DNA is TGTGCCAGCAGCTCCTTGGACAGGGCGACCTATGGCTACACCTTC.

This chain connects TRBV2 to TRBJ1-4, with a weak D call TRBD1 (5 bases). V was clipped by 8 bases and J by 5 bases, with 9 bases between them. Germline V CDR1 and CDR2: SNHLY, FYNNEI. The length of the CDR3 is 12 residues. CDR3 region: CASPGQNEKLFF. DNA of the CDR3: TGTGCCAGCCCAGGGCAAAATGAAAAACTGTTTTTT.

The chain combines TRBV19 with TRBJ1-4, with D maybe TRBD1 (5 bases). V gave up 5 bases and J gave up 1 base, with 8 bases separating them. The CDR3 runs 14 residues. Germline values: CDR1 LNHDA, CDR2 SQIVND (reference sequence). The CDR3 coding sequence is TGTGCCAGTAGTGCACAGGTAACTAATGAAAAACTGTTTTTT. Translating gives CASSAQVTNEKLFF.

The chain links TRBV10-1 to TRBJ2-2; D perhaps matches TRBD1 (5 bases). This CDR3 is built from 13 residues. Looked up from germline, CDR1 is WNHNN and CDR2 is SYGVQD (reference sequence). V was trimmed by 6 bases and J by 5 bases, leaving 10 bases between them. The CDR3 coding sequence is TGCGCCAGCAGAGGGGTGAGGACCGGGGAGCTGTTTTTT. This codes for CASRGVRTGELFF.

V and J are TRBV6-5 and TRBJ2-3, with D perhaps TRBD2 (5 bases). This CDR3 has 15 amino acids. Between the trimmed V and J ends, which lost 0 bases and 2 bases, there was a span of 9 bases. The germline V gene has CDR1 MNHEY and CDR2 SVGAGI. CDR3 nucleotides: TGTGCCAGCAGTTACTCGGGCGGGCCCACAGATACGCAGTATTTT. Amino acids: CASSYSGGPTDTQYF.

The chain uses TRBV18 and TRBJ2-3, with D perhaps matching TRBD2 (6 bases). Per germline, CDR1 KGHSH and CDR2 LQKENI. The V end lost 2 bases, the J end lost 9 bases, and 12 bases lay between the germline ends. The CDR3 totals 13 residues. The CDR3 region is CASSPDGGRTQYF. CDR3 DNA: TGTGCCAGCTCACCAGATGGAGGGAGAACGCAGTATTTT.

The chain couples TRBV30 to TRBJ1-5; 9 bases are shared with TRBD1. Trimming at V came to 5 bases and at J to 2 bases, leaving 25 bases not matched to a gene. The germline gives CDR1 GTSNPN, CDR2 SVGIG (reference sequence). The CDR3 length is 21 residues. This CDR3 is CAWAGSLEQGARRKGNQPQHF. The DNA of the CDR3 is TGTGCCTGGGCGGGATCACTCGAACAGGGGGCCAGGAGGAAGGGCAATCAGCCCCAGCATTTT.

V is TRBV10-1 and J is TRBJ2-5; D is ambiguous. CDR1 WNHNN and CDR2 SYGVQD come from the germline V gene (reference sequence). V was trimmed by 4 bases and J by 4 bases, leaving 10 bases between them. The CDR3 is made up of 13 amino acids. The CDR3 nucleotides read TGCGCCAGCAGTGGTCAGGTGGGAGAGACCCAGTACTTC. Protein product: CASSGQVGETQYF.

The V gene is TRBV9, the J gene TRBJ2-5; tentative D call: TRBD2 (5 bases). V was cut by 0 bases and J by 5 bases, with 14 bases left in between. Germline V lookup: CDR1 SGDLS, CDR2 YYNGEE. The CDR3 is 15 amino acids. This CDR3 is CASSVAQDPGETQYF. The DNA for the CDR3 is TGTGCCAGCAGCGTAGCTCAGGACCCGGGGGAGACCCAGTACTTC.

The chain employs TRBV19 and TRBJ1-1; 9 bases align to TRBD1. In germline, CDR1 is LNHDA, CDR2 SQIVND (reference sequence). V gave up 7 bases and J gave up 1 base; unmatched junction bases: 4. This CDR3 spans 14 amino acids. CDR3: CASTTGQGNTEAFF. The CDR3 DNA reads TGTGCCAGTACCACGGGACAGGGGAACACTGAAGCTTTCTTT.

This clone was seen once. The rearrangement links TRBV29-1 to TRBJ2-1, with 8 bases identical to TRBD2. This CDR3 spans 14 amino acids. Germline V gene sequence: CDR1 SQVTM, CDR2 ANQGSEA. V was clipped by 8 bases and J by 3 bases; unmatched bases: 9. The CDR3: CSHEPLAGYNEQFF. As DNA, the CDR3 is TGCAGCCATGAGCCCCTAGCGGGCTACAATGAGCAGTTCTTC.

The chain is built from TRBV5-5 and TRBJ2-2; D possibly corresponds to TRBD2 (6 bases). Germline assignment: CDR1 SGHKS and CDR2 YYEKEE (reference sequence). The CDR3 loop spans 13 amino acids. Deletions cut 4 bases from V and 7 bases from J, with 11 bases between. This CDR3 reads CASSPLAGGELFF. The CDR3 DNA reads as TGTGCCAGCAGCCCACTAGCAGGCGGGGAGCTGTTTTTT.

V is TRBV25-1 and J is TRBJ2-1, with no clear D. The V end was cut by 1 base, the J end by 12 bases, with 16 bases between. The CDR3 has 14 residues. Germline V gives CDR1 MGHDK, CDR2 SYGVNS. The CDR3 region has the DNA TGTGCCAGCAGTGAATCGCCTAGATTAAATCGGCAGTTCTTC. Its protein is CASSESPRLNRQFF.

J is TRBJ2-3 and V is TRBV21-1; TRBD2 reflects the table's D call only, with no check against the DNA. TRBV21-1 has pseudogene status. This CDR3 contains 16 residues. In nucleotides, the CDR3 is TGTGGCACTGGAACGGGAGTTGACTTCGCCACAGATACGCAGTATTTT. Encoded protein: CGTGTGVDFATDTQYF.